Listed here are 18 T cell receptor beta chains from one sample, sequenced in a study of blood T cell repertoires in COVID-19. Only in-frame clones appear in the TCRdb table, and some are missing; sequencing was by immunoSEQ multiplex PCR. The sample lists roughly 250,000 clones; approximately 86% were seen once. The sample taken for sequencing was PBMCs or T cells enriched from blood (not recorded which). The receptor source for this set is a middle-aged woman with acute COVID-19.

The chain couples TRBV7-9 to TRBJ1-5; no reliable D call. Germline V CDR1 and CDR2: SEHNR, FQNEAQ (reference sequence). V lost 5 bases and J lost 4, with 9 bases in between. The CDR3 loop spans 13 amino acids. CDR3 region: CASSQGGNQPQHF. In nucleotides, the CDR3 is TGTGCCAGCAGCCAAGGAGGGAATCAGCCCCAGCATTTT.

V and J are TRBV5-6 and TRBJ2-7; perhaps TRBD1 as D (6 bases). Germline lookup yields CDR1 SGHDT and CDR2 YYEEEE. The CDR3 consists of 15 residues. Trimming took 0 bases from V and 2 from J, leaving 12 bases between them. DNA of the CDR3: TGTGCCAGCAGCTTGGAGGGGCAGGGGACCTACGAGCAGTACTTC. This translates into CASSLEGQGTYEQYF. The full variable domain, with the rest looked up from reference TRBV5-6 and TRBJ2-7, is DAGVTQSPTHLIKTRGQQVTLRCSPKSGHDTVSWYQQALGQGPQFIFQYYEEEERQRGNFPDRFSGHQFPNYSSELNVNALLLGDSALYLCASSLEGQGTYEQYFGPGTRLTVT.

The CDR3 nucleotides read TGTGCCTGGAGTGTAATAGGGGGCAGTGGCTACACCTTC. Translated, it gives CAWSVIGGSGYTF. This sequence joins TRBV30 and TRBJ1-2, with 7 nucleotides matching TRBD1. CDR1 is GTSNPN and CDR2 is SVGIG in the germline V gene (reference sequence). The V segment lost 0 bases and the J segment 7 bases; nucleotides outside the gene matches: 5. This CDR3 is built from 13 residues.

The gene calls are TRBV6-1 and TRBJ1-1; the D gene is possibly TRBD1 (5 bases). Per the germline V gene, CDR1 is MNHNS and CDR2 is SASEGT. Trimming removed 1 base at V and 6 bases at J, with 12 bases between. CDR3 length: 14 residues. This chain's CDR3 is CASSEVGQTAEAFF. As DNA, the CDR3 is TGTGCCAGCAGTGAAGTGGGGCAGACAGCTGAAGCTTTCTTT.

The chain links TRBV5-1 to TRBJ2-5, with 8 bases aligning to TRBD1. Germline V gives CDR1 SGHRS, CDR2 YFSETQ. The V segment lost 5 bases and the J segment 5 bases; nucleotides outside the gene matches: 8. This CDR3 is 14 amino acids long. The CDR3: CASSKWTGNETQYF. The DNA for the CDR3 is TGCGCCAGCAGTAAGTGGACAGGGAACGAGACCCAGTACTTC.

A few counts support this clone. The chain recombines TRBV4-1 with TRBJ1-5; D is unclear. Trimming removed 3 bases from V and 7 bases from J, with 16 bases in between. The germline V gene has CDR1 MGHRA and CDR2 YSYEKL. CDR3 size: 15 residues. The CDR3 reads CASSHTEDGRQPQHF. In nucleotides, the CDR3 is TGCGCCAGCAGCCATACTGAGGATGGTAGGCAGCCCCAGCATTTT.

CDR3 sequence: CASSQLKLMGGTEAFF. The CDR3 DNA follows: TGCGCCAGCAGCCAATTAAAACTAATGGGGGGCACTGAAGCTTTCTTT. This chain joins TRBV5-1 and TRBJ1-1, with D perhaps matching TRBD1 (5 bases). V lost 4 bases to trimming and J lost 4 bases, with 20 bases between them. Germline values: CDR1 SGHRS, CDR2 YFSETQ. This CDR3 region has 16 residues.

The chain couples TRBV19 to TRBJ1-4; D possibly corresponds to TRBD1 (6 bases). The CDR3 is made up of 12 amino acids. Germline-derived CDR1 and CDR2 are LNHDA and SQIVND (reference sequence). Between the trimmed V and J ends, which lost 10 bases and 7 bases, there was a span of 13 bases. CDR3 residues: CAKPMTGEKLFF. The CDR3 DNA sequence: TGTGCCAAACCCATGACAGGTGAAAAACTGTTTTTT.

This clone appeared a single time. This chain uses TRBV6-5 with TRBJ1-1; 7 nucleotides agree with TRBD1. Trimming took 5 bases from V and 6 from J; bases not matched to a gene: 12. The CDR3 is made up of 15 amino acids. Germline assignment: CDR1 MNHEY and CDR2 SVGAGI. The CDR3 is CASSPSDRDGPEAFF. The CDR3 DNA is TGTGCCAGCAGTCCCTCAGACAGGGACGGGCCTGAAGCTTTCTTT.

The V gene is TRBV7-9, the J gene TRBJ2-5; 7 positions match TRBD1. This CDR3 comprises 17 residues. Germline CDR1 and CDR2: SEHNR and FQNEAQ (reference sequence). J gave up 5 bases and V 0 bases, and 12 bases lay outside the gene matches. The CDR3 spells CASSLAPGTASRETQYF. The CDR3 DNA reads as TGTGCCAGCAGCTTAGCGCCCGGGACAGCCTCGAGGGAGACCCAGTACTTC. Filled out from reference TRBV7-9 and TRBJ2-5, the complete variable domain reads DTGVSQNPRHKITKRGQNVTFRCDPISEHNRLYWYRQTLGQGPEFLTYFQNEAQLEKSRLLSDRFSAERPKGSFSTLEIQRTEQGDSAMYLCASSLAPGTASRETQYFGPGTRLLVL.

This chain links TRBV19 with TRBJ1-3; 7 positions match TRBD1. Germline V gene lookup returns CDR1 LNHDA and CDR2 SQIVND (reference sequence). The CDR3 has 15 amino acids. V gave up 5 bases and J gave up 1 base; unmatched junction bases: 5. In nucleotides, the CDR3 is TGTGCCAGTAGTCCCGCGACAGGGTCTGGAAACACCATATATTTT. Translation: CASSPATGSGNTIYF.

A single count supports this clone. The CDR3 DNA follows: TGTGCCAGCAGTTTCACAGGGTTCCACGAGCAGTACTTC. It translates to CASSFTGFHEQYF. V gene TRBV12-3 or TRBV12-4 combines with J gene TRBJ2-7; a possible D gene is TRBD1 (6 bases). V was clipped by 3 bases and J by 5 bases, with 11 bases between them. The CDR3 is 13 residues long.

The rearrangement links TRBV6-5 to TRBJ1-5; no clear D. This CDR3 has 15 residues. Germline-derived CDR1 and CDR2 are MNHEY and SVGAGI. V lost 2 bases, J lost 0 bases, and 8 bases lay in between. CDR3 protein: CASSYEFNSNQPQHF. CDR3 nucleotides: TGTGCCAGCAGTTACGAGTTCAATAGCAATCAGCCCCAGCATTTT.

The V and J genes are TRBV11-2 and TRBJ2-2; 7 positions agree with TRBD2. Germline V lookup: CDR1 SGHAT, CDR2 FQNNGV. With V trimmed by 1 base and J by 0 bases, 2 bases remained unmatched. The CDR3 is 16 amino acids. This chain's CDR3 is CASSLVGLTNTGELFF. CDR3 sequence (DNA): TGTGCCAGCAGCTTAGTGGGACTAACGAACACCGGGGAGCTGTTTTTT.

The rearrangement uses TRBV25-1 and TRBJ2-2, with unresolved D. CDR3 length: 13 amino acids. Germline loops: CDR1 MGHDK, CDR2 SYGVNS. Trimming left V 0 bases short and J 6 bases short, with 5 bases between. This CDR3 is CASSEYVSGELFF. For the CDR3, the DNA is TGTGCCAGCAGTGAATACGTGTCCGGGGAGCTGTTTTTT.

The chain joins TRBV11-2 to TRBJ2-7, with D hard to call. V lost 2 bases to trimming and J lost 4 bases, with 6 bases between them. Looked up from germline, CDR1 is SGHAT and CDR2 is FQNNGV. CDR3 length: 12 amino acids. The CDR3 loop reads CASSLSSYEQYF. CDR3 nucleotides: TGTGCCAGCAGCTTATCGAGTTACGAGCAGTACTTC.

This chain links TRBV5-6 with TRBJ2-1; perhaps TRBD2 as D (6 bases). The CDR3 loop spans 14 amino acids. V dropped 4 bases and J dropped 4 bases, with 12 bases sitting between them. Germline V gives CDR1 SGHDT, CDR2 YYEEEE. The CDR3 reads CASSLAPLYNEQFF. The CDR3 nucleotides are TGTGCCAGCAGCCTAGCGCCACTTTACAATGAGCAGTTCTTC.

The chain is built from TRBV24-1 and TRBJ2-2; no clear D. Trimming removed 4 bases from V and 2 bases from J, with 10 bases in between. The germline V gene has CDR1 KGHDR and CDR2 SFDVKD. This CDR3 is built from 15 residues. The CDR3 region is CATSDQVVNTGELFF. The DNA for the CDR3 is TGTGCCACCAGTGACCAGGTGGTAAACACCGGGGAGCTGTTTTTT.